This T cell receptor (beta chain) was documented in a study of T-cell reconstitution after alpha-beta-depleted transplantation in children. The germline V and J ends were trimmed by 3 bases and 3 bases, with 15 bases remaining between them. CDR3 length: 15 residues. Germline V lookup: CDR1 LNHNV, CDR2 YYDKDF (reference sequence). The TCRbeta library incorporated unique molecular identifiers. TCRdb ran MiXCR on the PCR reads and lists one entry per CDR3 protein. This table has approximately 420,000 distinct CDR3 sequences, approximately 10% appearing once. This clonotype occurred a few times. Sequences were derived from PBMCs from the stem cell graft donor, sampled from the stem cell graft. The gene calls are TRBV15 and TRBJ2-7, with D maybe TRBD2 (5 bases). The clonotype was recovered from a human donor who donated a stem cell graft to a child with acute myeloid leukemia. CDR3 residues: CATSRFRGTNYEQYF. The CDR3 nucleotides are TGTGCCACCAGCAGGTTTCGGGGAACGAACTACGAGCAGTACTTC.